The TCR beta chain under discussion was sequenced for a study of vaccination and CD4 T cells after COVID-19 (dated by TCRdb to between 2022 and 2023). Background on the whole study: Every convalescent patient had a positive nasal swab PCR test for SARS-CoV-2, with mild disease in 8 to 10 patients and severe disease in one. Post-vaccine blood samples were obtained a median of around 74 days after the second vaccine dose, with a range of roughly 13 to 250 days. In the convalescent cohort there were six males and four females, among whom were two Hispanic individuals, seven Caucasians, two Asians and one multiracial person. In around ten COVID-19 convalescent patients and a few infection-naive healthy vaccine recipients, the spike-specific CD4+ TCR repertoire before mRNA vaccination was compared with the repertoire after mRNA vaccination. Participants got two doses of the Pfizer-BioNTech BNT162b2 vaccine (n=8) or two doses of the Moderna mRNA-1273 vaccine (n=2). The cultures were stimulated with overlapping spike peptide pools from SARS-CoV-2 and from the common cold coronaviruses HCoV-NL63, HCoV-OC43 and HCoV-229E. Control cultures used a CEFX viral epitope pool as positive control, an HIV-1 Nef peptide pool as negative control, or no peptide. Post-COVID blood samples from convalescent patients were collected a median of 101 days after diagnosis, with a range of roughly 35 to 180 days.

This clonotype has only a few counts. Its antigen has not been determined. No per-base quality is available; no much larger clone lies one base away. The V end loses 1 base and the J end loses 0 bases, and a stretch of 9 bases separates them. The CDR3 holds 15 amino acids from the cysteine to the phenylalanine. Only CDR3 DNA remains: 45 bases, in frame from the first base. CDR1 and CDR2 are drawn from the germline V gene: SGHTA, FQGNSA. The treatment or condition label, read with the paper, signifies: approximately nine-day PBMC culture with coronavirus spike peptide pools or control peptides (ViraFEST assay). The ViraFEST assay, used in the study, expanded antigen-specific T cells with peptide pools and then identified the expanded clonotypes through TCR sequencing. The convalescent patients' positive SARS-CoV-2 PCR tests fell between March and December 2020, which was before the Alpha, Beta and Delta variants emerged in the United States. PBMCs were cultured at around 2.2 million per well in IMDM supplemented with approximately 5.4% human AB serum and about 9.6 IU/ml IL-2, with approximately 11 ug/ml peptide pools added. On days 3 and 7, half of the culture medium was replaced with fresh IL-2-containing medium. Once the cells had been in culture for around 10 days, the EasySep CD4+ T cell isolation kit was used to isolate CD4+ T cells by negative selection. Ficoll-Paque Plus gradient centrifugation was used to isolate PBMCs from whole blood, and the isolated PBMCs were then either used fresh or cryopreserved at -140C. Culture conditions were generally each tested in triplicate wells.

Study-wide conclusions, independent of this receptor: In convalescent patients, nearly all vaccine-specific clones (304 of 307) were found to be mono-reactive for SARS-CoV-2 spike rather than cross-reactive with common cold coronaviruses. In convalescent patients, a median 86.3% of post-vaccine SARS-CoV-2-reactive clones were detected only after vaccination, and vaccine-specific priming was suggested by this finding. Only a relatively small number of convalescent patients were included in the study, and early timepoints following natural infection were not analyzed. The median number of SARS-CoV-2-reactive clonotypes rose from 20 to 25 after infection to 35 to 45 after vaccination, but the change was not significant.

Libraries were built with PCR. DNA from cultured CD4+ T cells was subjected to TCR sequencing with the Oncomine TCR Beta short-read assay at the Johns Hopkins FTIC core. Genomic DNA was extracted from the cultured CD4+ T cells with the QIAamp micro DNA kit. The Oncomine TCR Beta libraries from cultured CD4+ T cells were pooled using unique dual indexes and then sequenced on an Illumina iSeq 100. On the authors' methods: Non-productive sequences were removed, and CDR3s not starting with C, not ending with F or W, or shorter than 7 amino acids were discarded. Antigen-specific clonotypes were identified using the MANAFEST web application through comparison of peptide-stimulated wells with reference and other culture wells. To be called positive, a clone needed an FDR below 0.05, an odds ratio above 5, and a productive frequency above 0.1% in at least two of three replicate wells. Clonotypes that were significantly expanded in both SARS-CoV-2 spike wells and at least one common cold coronavirus spike condition were defined as cross-reactive. Levenshtein distances (stringdist) and unrooted phylogenetic trees (ape) in R version 3.6.1 were used to assess CDR3 homology. TCRdb reprocessing: public reads trimmed at Q25 with fastp, clones called with MiXCR, in-frame beta chains kept. Every distinct CDR3 protein forms one entry, paired with its most common genes and DNA. Here the V and J calls rest on TCRdb's processing, not on the authors' analysis. This sample lists 7,000 or so distinct CDR3 sequences; 74% were detected once. The ten largest clones add up to roughly a third of the sample.

Sequencing was carried out using CD4+ T cells from blood, cultured in vitro. The sequence joins TRBV7-2 to TRBJ1-2, with no D gene named confidently. The TCR sequence derives from a human donor who had recovered from COVID-19. The CDR3 region: CASSLDREANYGYTF. The nucleotides are TGTGCCAGCAGCTTAGACCGAGAAGCTAACTATGGCTACACCTTC. With all but the CDR3 taken from the reference TRBV7-2 and TRBJ1-2 genes, the full variable domain is: GAGVSQSPSNKVTEKGKDVELRCDPISGHTALYWYRQSLGQGLEFLIYFQGNSAPDKSGLPSDRFSAERTGGSVSTLTIQRTQQEDSAVYLCASSLDREANYGYTFGSGTRLTVV.